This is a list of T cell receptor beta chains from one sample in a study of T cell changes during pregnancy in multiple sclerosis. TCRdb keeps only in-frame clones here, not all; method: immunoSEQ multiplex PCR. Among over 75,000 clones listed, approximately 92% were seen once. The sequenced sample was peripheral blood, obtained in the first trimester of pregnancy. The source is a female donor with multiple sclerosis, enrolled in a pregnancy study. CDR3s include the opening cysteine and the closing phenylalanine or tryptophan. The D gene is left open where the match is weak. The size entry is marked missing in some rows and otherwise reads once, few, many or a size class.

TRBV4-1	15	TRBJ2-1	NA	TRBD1	TGCGCCAGCAGCCGTGACAGGGTGTCCTACAATGAGCAGTTCTTC	CASSRDRVSYNEQFF
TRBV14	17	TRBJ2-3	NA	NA	TGTGCCAGCAGCCAAGATTATGGGGCCGCCATCACAGATACGCAGTATTTT	CASSQDYGAAITDTQYF
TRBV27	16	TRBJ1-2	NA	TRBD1	TGTGCCAGCAGTTTATCGTTCGGGACAGGTGATTATGGCTACACCTTC	CASSLSFGTGDYGYTF
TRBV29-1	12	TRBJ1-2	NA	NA	TGCAGCGTTTATGACAGTTTCTATGGCTACACCTTC	CSVYDSFYGYTF
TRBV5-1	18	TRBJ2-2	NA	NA	TGCGCCAGCAGCTTGTTTAATACTCCGGCAGGGTATCCCGGGGAGCTGTTTTTT	CASSLFNTPAGYPGELFF
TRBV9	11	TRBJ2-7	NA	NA	TGTGCCAGCAGCGTAGAGAGCAAGCAGTACTTC	CASSVESKQYF
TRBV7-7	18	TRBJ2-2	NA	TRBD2	TGTGCTAGCAGCTTCGGTCTAGCGGGAACGGAGCGGCCCGGGGAGCTGTTTTTT	CASSFGLAGTERPGELFF
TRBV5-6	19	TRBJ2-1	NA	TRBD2	TGTGCCAGCAGCTTGAGGACTAGCGGGAGTACGCCGAACTACAATGAGCAGTTCTTC	CASSLRTSGSTPNYNEQFF
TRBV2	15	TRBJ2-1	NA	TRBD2	TGTGCCAGCAGTGGAAGCGGGAGGATCTCCAATGAGCAGTTCTTC	CASSGSGRISNEQFF
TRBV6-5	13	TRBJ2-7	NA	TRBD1	TGTGCCAGCAGGAGACAGGGTGTATGGGAGCAGTACTTC	CASRRQGVWEQYF
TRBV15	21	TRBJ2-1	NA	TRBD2	TGTGCCACCAGCAGAGATTACCCGGGACTAGCGGGAGGGCCCAGCAACAATGAGCAGTTCTTC	CATSRDYPGLAGGPSNNEQFF
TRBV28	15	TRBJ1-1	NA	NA	TGTGCCAGCAGTTTATTGAAGGGGCCGAACACTGAAGCTTTCTTT	CASSLLKGPNTEAFF
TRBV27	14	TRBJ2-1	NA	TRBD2	TGTGCCAGCCCCAGGCCCGAGCGGGGGGATGAGCAGTTCTTC	CASPRPERGDEQFF
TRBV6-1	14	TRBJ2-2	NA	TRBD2	TGTGCCAGCGGGACTAGCGGGAACACCGGGGAGCTGTTTTTT	CASGTSGNTGELFF
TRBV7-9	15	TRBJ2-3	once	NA	TGTGCCAGCAGCCCCCGGACAACCAGCACAGATACGCAGTATTTT	CASSPRTTSTDTQYF
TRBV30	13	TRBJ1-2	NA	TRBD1	TGTGCCTGGATCACCAGGGGGATCGGTGGCTACACCTTC	CAWITRGIGGYTF
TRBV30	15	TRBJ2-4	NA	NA	TGTGCCTGGACCCAAACCCTAGGAGCCAAAAACATTCAGTACTTC	CAWTQTLGAKNIQYF
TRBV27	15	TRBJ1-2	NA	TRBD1	TGTGCCAGCAGTTCCGGACAGGGCGGTAGCTATGGCTACACCTTC	CASSSGQGGSYGYTF
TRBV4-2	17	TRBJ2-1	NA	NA	TGTGCCAGCAGCCAAGCGTATCGACTAGGGAACTACAATGAGCAGTTCTTC	CASSQAYRLGNYNEQFF
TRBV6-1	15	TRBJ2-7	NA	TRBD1	TGTGCCAGCAGTGAAGCGACAGGGGGCTCCTACGAGCAGTACTTC	CASSEATGGSYEQYF
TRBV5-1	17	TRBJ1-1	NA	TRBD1	TGCGCCAGCAGCTCCCCTCTTAGTAGACAGGGGAAAACTGAAGCTTTCTTT	CASSSPLSRQGKTEAFF
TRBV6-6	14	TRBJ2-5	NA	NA	TGTGCCAGCCGAGAAGAGGACTTCCAAGAGACCCAGTACTTC	CASREEDFQETQYF
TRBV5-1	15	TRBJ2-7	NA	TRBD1	TGCGCCAGCAGCTTGGGCCGGGACAGGACCTACGAGCAGTACTTC	CASSLGRDRTYEQYF
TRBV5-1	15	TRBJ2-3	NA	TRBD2	TGCGCCAGCAGCCATCTAGCGGGAGGCACAGATACGCAGTATTTT	CASSHLAGGTDTQYF
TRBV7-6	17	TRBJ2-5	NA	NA	TGTGCCAGCAGCTTATCGAGACCCAACGCGGTACAAGAGACCCAGTACTTC	CASSLSRPNAVQETQYF
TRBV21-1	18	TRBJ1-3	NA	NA	TGTGCCAGCAGGATCGGACAGCAAGAAAGCTGCTCTGGAAACACCATATATTTT	CASRIGQQESCSGNTIYF
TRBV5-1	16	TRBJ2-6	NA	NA	TGCGCCAGCAGGGAGGGGGCGGGCTCTGGGGCCAACGTCCTGACTTTC	CASREGAGSGANVLTF
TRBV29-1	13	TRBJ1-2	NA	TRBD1	TGCAGCGTCAGCACAGGGGGCATGGATGGCTACACCTTC	CSVSTGGMDGYTF
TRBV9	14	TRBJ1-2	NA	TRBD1	TGTGCCAGCAGCGAGGGGACAGCGAACTATGGCTACACCTTC	CASSEGTANYGYTF
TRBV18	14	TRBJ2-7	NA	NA	TGTGCCAGCTCACCGGCAACACCACCCACCGAGCAGTACTTC	CASSPATPPTEQYF
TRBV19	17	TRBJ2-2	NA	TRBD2	TGTGCCAGTAGTATAATTAGCGGGAGGGCCCGAACGTGGGAGCTGTTTTTT	CASSIISGRARTWELFF
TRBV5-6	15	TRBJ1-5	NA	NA	TGTGCCAGCAGCTTAGGCAACAGGGTCAATCAGCCCCAGCATTTT	CASSLGNRVNQPQHF
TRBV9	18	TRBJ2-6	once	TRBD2	TGTGCCAGCAGCCCTCGTGTTCTAGCGGGATCTGGGGCCAACGTCCTGACTTTC	CASSPRVLAGSGANVLTF
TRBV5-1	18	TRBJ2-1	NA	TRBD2	TGCGCCAGCAGCTTGGTTAGCGGGAGGGCCAAAGCTAGGGTCGAGCAGTTCTTC	CASSLVSGRAKARVEQFF
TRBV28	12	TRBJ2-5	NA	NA	TGTGCCAGCAGTCCAGGGGCAGAGACCCAGTACTTC	CASSPGAETQYF
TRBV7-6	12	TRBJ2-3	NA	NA	TGTGCCAGCAGCATCCTCACAGATACGCAGTATTTT	CASSILTDTQYF
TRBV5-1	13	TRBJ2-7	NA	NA	TGCGCCAGCAGTTACCCGACGGGGGACGAGCAGTACTTC	CASSYPTGDEQYF
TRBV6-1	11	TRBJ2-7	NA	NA	TGTGCCAGCAGGGAAGGGGCGAACCAGTACTTC	CASREGANQYF